Included here is one TCR beta chain sequence, with context. The data derive from a study of blood T cell repertoires in COVID-19. The germline V gene has CDR1 MNHEY and CDR2 SVGEGT. The CDR3 extends over 16 amino acids. V dropped 6 bases and J dropped 2; count of bases not matched to a gene: 7. Original data processing: Amplification of reference gene primers was used by the study to estimate nucleated cell counts. The table came from immunoSEQ multiplex PCR; TCRdb's copy has only in-frame clones and leaves some out. V, J and clone size reflect that table, while D and trimming were determined from the DNA. There are roughly 70,000 clones in the sample; 75% to 95% occur only once, and less than 9% lies in the top ten.

This sequence originates from a human donor in a cohort sampled during active COVID-19. Sequencing input: peripheral blood. The rearrangement links TRBV6-2 or TRBV6-3 to TRBJ2-3, with TRBD2 matching over 11 bases. The DNA of the CDR3 is TGTGCCAGCAGCAATCCTAGCGGGGGGATCACAGATACGCAGTATTTT. Encoded protein: CASSNPSGGITDTQYF.